Given below is one T cell receptor (beta chain) in context. Antigen specificity is unknown. Primers: 60 Vbeta forward and 13 Jbeta reverse. The protocol was immunoSEQ multiplex PCR, while the TCRdb copy is restricted to in-frame clones and leaves out a portion. The sample shows 150,000 to 200,000 clones, 60% to 80% of them seen only once. The data originate from a study of cytomegalovirus exposure and HLA in healthy donors. Study results and limitations: Researchers left out some V segments, among them TRBV6-2 and TRBV6-3, as indistinguishable.

V trimming: 0 bases; J trimming: 8 bases; junction bases outside the gene matches: 8. Germline-derived CDR1 and CDR2 are SGDLS and YYNGEE. The CDR3 length is 16 residues. The material sequenced was PBMCs. This clonotype was obtained from a man aged 50-59 years in good health and CMV-seropositive. This chain uses TRBV9 with TRBJ1-4, with 9 bases identical to TRBD1. In DNA form, the CDR3 reads TGTGCCAGCAGCGTAGGGTGGGGACAGGGTGGCGAAAAACTGTTTTTT. Translation gives CASSVGWGQGGEKLFF.